The 8 T cell receptor beta chains listed next were all sequenced from one sample in a study of blood T cell repertoires in COVID-19. This table comes from immunoSEQ multiplex PCR, and its TCRdb copy is limited to in-frame clones, with some not included. The table records about 62,000 clones, 80% to 90% of them present only once. What was sequenced was peripheral blood. These receptors all come from an older woman with COVID-19, enrolled during active disease.

The V gene is TRBV29-1, the J gene TRBJ2-7; no firm D call. The germline V gene has CDR1 SQVTM and CDR2 ANQGSEA. The CDR3 is 11 amino acids. Trimming took off 7 bases at V and 5 bases at J, with 12 bases between the two ends. The CDR3 here is CSAGWANEQYF. CDR3 in DNA: TGCAGCGCCGGCTGGGCAAACGAGCAGTACTTC.

CDR3: CASSWTGEGEKLFF. In DNA, the CDR3 is TGTGCCAGCAGCTGGACAGGAGAAGGGGAAAAACTGTTTTTT. The chain uses TRBV11-2 and TRBJ1-4, with 7 bases identical to TRBD1. Germline V CDR1 and CDR2: SGHAT, FQNNGV. Trimming took 4 bases from V and 8 from J; bases not matched to a gene: 7. The CDR3 totals 14 residues.

The genes are TRBV20-1 and TRBJ2-7, with D uncertain. The CDR3 runs to 11 residues. The V gene's germline CDR1 is DFQATT and CDR2 SNEGSKA (reference sequence). Trimming stripped 3 bases from V and 2 bases from J, with 5 bases between. DNA of the CDR3: TGCAGTGCTAGGAACACCTACGAGCAGTACTTC. Its translation: CSARNTYEQYF.

This sequence joins TRBV19 and TRBJ1-1, with 7 positions matching TRBD1. The germline gives CDR1 LNHDA, CDR2 SQIVND (reference sequence). J was trimmed by 11 bases and V by 7 bases; bases with no gene match: 16. This CDR3 has 14 residues. CDR3 nucleotide sequence: TGTGCCAGTAAACTCGGACAGGTCATTGGGCTGGCTTTCTTT. It codes for CASKLGQVIGLAFF.

The chain recombines TRBV4-3 with TRBJ2-3, with TRBD2 as a possible D gene (6 bases). V was shortened by 4 bases and J by 3 bases, with 17 bases between the two germline ends. The CDR3 covers 16 residues. Germline V CDR1 and CDR2: LGHNA, YSLEER. The CDR3 coding sequence is TGCGCCAGCAGCCCTAGACCGGGACTGGGTACAGATACGCAGTATTTT. Translated: CASSPRPGLGTDTQYF.

V gene TRBV3-1 (or the pseudogene TRBV3-2) combines with J gene TRBJ1-2, with 8 nucleotides matching TRBD1. This CDR3 contains 15 residues. Germline lookup yields CDR1 LGHDT and CDR2 YNNKEL (reference sequence). V trimming: 1 base; J trimming: 2 bases; junction bases outside the gene matches: 3. The CDR3 reads CASSQGGTGNYGYTF. CDR3 DNA sequence: TGTGCCAGCAGCCAAGGGGGGACAGGAAACTATGGCTACACCTTC.

V is TRBV7-2 and J is TRBJ2-7, with 8 bases fitting TRBD1. The CDR3 is made up of 14 amino acids. Germline V gives CDR1 SGHTA, CDR2 FQGNSA. The V and J ends lost 1 base and 3 bases, in that order; junction bases with no gene match: 2. CDR3 in amino acids: CASSLGGQGYEQYF. CDR3 nucleotide sequence: TGTGCCAGCAGCTTAGGTGGACAGGGCTACGAGCAGTACTTC.

This rearrangement joins TRBV6-5 to TRBJ1-4; TRBD1 matches at 8 bases. This CDR3 is built from 15 residues. V shed 6 bases, J shed 3 bases, and the junction held 6 bases outside the gene matches. CDR1 and CDR2 from the germline V gene are MNHEY and SVGAGI. The CDR3 DNA follows: TGTGCCAGCAGCGTCAGGGGGCTGGCTAATGAAAAACTGTTTTTT. Translated: CASSVRGLANEKLFF.